This note documents a single T cell receptor (beta chain) sequence. Its antigen remains unknown. The TRB cDNA libraries were prepared by 5' RACE with UMI labels. Reanalyzing the 5' RACE reads, TCRdb keeps one entry per CDR3 protein, without DNA. In total, the table holds about 50,000 distinct CDR3 sequences. From germline, CDR1 is MDHEN and CDR2 SYDVKM. The CDR3 is 16 residues long. This sample is drawn from a study of CXCR3-negative and CXCR3-positive naive CD8 T cells. Notes on the study in general: CXCR3-positive naive cells carried more hydrophobic TRB CDR3s than CXCR3-negative ones.

The source is a human donor in good health. Some clones in this sample may be carry-over from other donors' samples. This chain connects TRBV28 to TRBJ2-7; absent DNA, TCRdb's TRBD1 call cannot be checked. Sequencing was carried out using naive CXCR3- CD8+ T cells from blood. Subset specified: CD45RO-CCR7+CD27+CD95- naive CD8+ T cells lacking CXCR3 (TNR3-). This CDR3 is CASSSGRDRASYEQYF. The full variable domain, its missing parts supplied by reference TRBV28 and TRBJ2-7, is DVKVTQSSRYLVKRTGEKVFLECVQDMDHENMFWYRQDPGLGLRLIYFSYDVKMKEKGDIPEGYSVSREKKERFSLILESASTNQTSMYLCASSSGRDRASYEQYFGPGTRLTVT.